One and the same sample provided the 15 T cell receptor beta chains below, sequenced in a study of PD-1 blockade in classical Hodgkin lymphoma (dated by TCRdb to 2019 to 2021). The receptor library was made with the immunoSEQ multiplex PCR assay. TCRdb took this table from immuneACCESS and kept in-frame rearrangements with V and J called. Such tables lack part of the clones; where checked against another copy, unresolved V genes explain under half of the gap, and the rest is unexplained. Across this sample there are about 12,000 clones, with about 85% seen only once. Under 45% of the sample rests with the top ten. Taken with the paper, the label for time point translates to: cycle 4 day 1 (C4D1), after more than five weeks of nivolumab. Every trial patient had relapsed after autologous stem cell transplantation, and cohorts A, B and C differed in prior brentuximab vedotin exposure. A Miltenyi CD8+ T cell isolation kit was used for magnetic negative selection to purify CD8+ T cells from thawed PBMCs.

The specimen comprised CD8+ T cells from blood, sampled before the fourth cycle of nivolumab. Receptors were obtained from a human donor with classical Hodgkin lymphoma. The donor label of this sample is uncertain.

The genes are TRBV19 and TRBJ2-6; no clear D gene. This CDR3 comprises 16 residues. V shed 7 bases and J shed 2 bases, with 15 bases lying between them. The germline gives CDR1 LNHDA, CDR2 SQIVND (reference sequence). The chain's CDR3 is CASTDIWGTGANVLTF. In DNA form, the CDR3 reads TGTGCCAGTACCGACATATGGGGAACTGGGGCCAACGTCCTGACTTTC.

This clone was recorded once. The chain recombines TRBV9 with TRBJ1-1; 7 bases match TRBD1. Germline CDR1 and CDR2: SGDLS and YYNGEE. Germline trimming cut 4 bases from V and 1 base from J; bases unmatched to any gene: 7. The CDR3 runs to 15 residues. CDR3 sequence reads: CASSLQGVGNTEAFF. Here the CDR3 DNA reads TGTGCCAGCAGCCTTCAGGGGGTAGGGAACACTGAAGCTTTCTTT. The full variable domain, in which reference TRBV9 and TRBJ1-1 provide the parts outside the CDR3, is DSGVTQTPKHLITATGQRVTLRCSPRSGDLSVYWYQQSLDQGLQFLIQYYNGEERAKGNILERFSAQQFPDLHSELNLSSLELGDSALYFCASSLQGVGNTEAFFGQGTRLTVV.

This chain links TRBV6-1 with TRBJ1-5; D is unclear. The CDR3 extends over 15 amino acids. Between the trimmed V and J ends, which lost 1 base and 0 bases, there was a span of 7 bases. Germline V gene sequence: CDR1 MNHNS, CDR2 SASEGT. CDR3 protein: CASSEEYASNQPQHF. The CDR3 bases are TGTGCCAGCAGTGAAGAGTATGCTAGCAATCAGCCCCAGCATTTT.

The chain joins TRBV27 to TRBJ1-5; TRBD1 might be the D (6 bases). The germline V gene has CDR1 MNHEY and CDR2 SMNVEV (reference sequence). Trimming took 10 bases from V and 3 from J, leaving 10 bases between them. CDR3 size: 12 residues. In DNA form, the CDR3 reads TGTGCCACCGGACAGAACAATCAGCCCCAGCATTTT. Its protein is CATGQNNQPQHF.

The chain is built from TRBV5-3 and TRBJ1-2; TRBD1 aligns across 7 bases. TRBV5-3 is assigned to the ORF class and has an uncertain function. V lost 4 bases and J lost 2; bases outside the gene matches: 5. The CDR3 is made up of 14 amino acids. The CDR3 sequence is CARSARDSNYGYTF. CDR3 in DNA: TGTGCCAGAAGCGCCCGGGACAGCAACTATGGCTACACCTTC.

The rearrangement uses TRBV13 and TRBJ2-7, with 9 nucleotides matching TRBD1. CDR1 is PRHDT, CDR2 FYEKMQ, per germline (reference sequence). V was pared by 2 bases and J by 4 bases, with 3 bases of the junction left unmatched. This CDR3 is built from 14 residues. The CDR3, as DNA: TGTGCCAGCAGCTTAAGGGACAGGGATTACGAGCAGTACTTC. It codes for CASSLRDRDYEQYF.

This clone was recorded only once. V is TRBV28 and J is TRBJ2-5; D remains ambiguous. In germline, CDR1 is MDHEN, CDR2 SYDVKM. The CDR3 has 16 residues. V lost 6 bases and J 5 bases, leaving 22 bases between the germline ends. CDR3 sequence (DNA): TGTGCCAGCAGCCAAACGATCGGAGAGTTTGGGGAGACCCAGTACTTC. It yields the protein CASSQTIGEFGETQYF.

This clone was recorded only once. CDR3 sequence: CASSQGAAWEQYF. CDR3 sequence (DNA): TGCGCCAGCAGCCAAGGGGCGGCCTGGGAGCAGTACTTC. The V and J genes are TRBV4-1 and TRBJ2-7; D call uncertain. With 1 base removed from V and 7 bases from J, the gap between germline ends came to 11 bases. Looked up from germline, CDR1 is MGHRA and CDR2 is YSYEKL. The CDR3 has 13 residues.

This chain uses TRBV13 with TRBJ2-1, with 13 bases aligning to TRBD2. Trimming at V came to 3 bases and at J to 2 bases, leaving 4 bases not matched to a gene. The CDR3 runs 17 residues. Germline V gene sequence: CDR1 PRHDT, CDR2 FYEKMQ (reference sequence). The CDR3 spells CASSFRGLAGPYNEQFF. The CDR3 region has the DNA TGTGCCAGCAGCTTCCGGGGACTAGCGGGACCCTACAATGAGCAGTTCTTC.

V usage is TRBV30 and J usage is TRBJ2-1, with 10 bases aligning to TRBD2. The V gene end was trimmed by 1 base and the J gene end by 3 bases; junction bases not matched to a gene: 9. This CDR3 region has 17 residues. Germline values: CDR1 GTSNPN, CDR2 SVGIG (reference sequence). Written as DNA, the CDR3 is TGTGCCTGGAGTGCTCCCCCGGGACTAGCGATCTACAATGAGCAGTTCTTC. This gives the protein CAWSAPPGLAIYNEQFF.

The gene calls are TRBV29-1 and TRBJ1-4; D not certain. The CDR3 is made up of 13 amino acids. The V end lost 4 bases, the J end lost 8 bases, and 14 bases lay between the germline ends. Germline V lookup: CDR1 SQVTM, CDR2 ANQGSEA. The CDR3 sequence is CSVAVFPGEKLFF. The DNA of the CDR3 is TGCAGCGTTGCTGTATTTCCTGGGGAAAAACTGTTTTTT.

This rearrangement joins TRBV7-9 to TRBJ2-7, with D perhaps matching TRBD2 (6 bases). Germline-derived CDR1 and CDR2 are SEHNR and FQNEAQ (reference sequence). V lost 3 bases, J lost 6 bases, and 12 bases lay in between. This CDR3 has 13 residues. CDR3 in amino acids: CASSFGDGSEQYF. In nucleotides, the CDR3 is TGTGCCAGCAGCTTCGGGGACGGGAGCGAGCAGTACTTC.

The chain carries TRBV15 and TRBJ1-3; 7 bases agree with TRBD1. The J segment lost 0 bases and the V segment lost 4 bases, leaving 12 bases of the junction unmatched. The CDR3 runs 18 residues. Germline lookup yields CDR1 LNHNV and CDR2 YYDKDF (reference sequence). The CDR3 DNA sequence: TGTGCCACCAGCAACGGGATACAGGGGATTAGCTCTGGAAACACCATATATTTT. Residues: CATSNGIQGISSGNTIYF.

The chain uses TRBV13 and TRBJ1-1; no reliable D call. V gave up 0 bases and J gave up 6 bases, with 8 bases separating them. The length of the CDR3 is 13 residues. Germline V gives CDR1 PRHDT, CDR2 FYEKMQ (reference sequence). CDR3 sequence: CASSLGTLSEAFF. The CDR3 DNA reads TGTGCCAGCAGCTTAGGGACATTGTCTGAAGCTTTCTTT.

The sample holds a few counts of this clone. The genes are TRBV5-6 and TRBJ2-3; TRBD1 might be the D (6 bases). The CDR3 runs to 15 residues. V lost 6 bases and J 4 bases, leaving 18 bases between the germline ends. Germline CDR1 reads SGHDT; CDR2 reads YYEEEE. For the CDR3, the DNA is TGTGCCAGCATCAAGAGGGGGTGGGCAGCAGATACGCAGTATTTT. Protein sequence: CASIKRGWAADTQYF.